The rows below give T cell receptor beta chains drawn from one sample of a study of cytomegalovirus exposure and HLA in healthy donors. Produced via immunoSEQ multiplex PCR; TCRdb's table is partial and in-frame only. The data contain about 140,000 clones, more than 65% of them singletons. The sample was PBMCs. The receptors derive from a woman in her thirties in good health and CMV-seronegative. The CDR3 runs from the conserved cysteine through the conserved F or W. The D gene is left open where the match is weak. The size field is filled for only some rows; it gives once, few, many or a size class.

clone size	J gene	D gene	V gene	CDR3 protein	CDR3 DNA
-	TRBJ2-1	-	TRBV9	CASSVGGDKQFF	TGTGCCAGCAGCGTAGGGGGGGATAAGCAGTTCTTC
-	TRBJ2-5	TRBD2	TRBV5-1	CASSLAYSGGETQYF	TGCGCCAGCAGCTTGGCCTATAGCGGGGGAGAGACCCAGTACTTC
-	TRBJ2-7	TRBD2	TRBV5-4	CASSPTSGTSYYEQYF	TGTGCCAGCAGCCCCACTAGCGGGACGTCTTACTACGAGCAGTACTTC
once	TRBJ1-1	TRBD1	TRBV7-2	CASSDMTGGITEAFF	TGTGCCAGCAGCGATATGACAGGGGGCATCACTGAAGCTTTCTTT
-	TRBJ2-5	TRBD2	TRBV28	CASSALGPGGQETQYF	TGTGCCAGCAGCGCGCTCGGGCCGGGGGGGCAAGAGACCCAGTACTTC
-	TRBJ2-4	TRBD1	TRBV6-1	CASSVDRAMNIQYF	TGTGCCAGCAGCGTGGACAGGGCTATGAACATTCAGTACTTC
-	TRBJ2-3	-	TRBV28	CASSPSGEGLDTQYF	TGTGCCAGCAGCCCCAGCGGAGAGGGTTTGGATACGCAGTATTTT
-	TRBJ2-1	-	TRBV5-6	CASSLAGVWRNEQFF	TGTGCCAGCAGCTTGGCCGGGGTTTGGAGGAATGAGCAGTTCTTC
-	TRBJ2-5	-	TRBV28	CASSWGGASQETQYF	TGTGCCAGCAGCTGGGGGGGGGCGAGCCAAGAGACCCAGTACTTC
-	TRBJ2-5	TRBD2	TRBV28	CASSSPGLAGEGTQYF	TGTGCCAGCAGTTCCCCGGGACTAGCGGGAGAAGGGACCCAGTACTTC
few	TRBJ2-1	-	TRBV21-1	CASSPHSGDRDYNEQFF	TGTGCCAGCAGTCCCCATAGCGGTGACAGGGACTACAATGAGCAGTTCTTC
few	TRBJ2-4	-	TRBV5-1	CASSLGPDPTPGTKNIQYF	TGCGCCAGCAGCTTGGGCCCGGACCCTACCCCGGGGACCAAAAACATTCAGTACTTC
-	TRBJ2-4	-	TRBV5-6	CASSLAGLGADIQYF	TGTGCCAGCAGCTTGGCAGGTTTGGGGGCGGACATTCAGTACTTC
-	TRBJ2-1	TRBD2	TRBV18	CASSPLAGGPSYNEQFF	TGTGCCAGCTCACCATTAGCGGGAGGGCCGTCCTACAATGAGCAGTTCTTC
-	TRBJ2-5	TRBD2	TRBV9	CASSVAPSGGQETQYF	TGTGCCAGCAGCGTAGCTCCTAGCGGGGGCCAAGAGACCCAGTACTTC
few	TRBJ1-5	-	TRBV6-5	CASSETRLQPQHF	TGTGCCAGCAGTGAGACTAGGTTACAGCCCCAGCATTTT
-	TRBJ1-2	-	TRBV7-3	CASSLNGQGGYTF	TGTGCCAGCAGCTTAAACGGGCAGGGAGGCTACACCTTC
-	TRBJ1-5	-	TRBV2	CASGAQGVDQPQHF	TGTGCCAGCGGGGCTCAGGGTGTGGATCAGCCCCAGCATTTT
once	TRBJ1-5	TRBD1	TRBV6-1	CASSEVGQDSSNQPQHF	TGTGCCAGCAGTGAAGTCGGACAGGACAGCAGCAATCAGCCCCAGCATTTT